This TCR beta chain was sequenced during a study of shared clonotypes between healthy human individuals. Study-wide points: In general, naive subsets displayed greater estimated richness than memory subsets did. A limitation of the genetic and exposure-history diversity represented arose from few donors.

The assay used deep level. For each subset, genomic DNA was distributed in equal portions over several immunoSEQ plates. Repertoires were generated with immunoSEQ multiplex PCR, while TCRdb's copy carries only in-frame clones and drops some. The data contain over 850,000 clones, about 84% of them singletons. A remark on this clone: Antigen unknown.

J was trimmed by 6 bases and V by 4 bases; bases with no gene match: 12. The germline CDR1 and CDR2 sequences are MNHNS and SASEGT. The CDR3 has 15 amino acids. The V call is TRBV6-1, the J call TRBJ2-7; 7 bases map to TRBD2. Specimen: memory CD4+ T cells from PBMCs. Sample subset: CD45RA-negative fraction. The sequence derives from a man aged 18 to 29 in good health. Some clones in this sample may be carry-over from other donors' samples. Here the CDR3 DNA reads TGTGCCAGCAGTGGCGGTAGCGGGTTTGTCCCCGAGCAGTACTTC. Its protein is CASSGGSGFVPEQYF.